This TCR beta chain was documented in a study of shared clonotypes between healthy human individuals. Sequencing used immunoSEQ multiplex PCR; TCRdb keeps in-frame clones, though not all of them. Here the sample spans more than 1,200,000 clones, 98% being singletons. Concerning this clone itself: What it binds is unknown.

The study, taken as a whole, reports: Rarefaction curves obtained for sorted subsets showed sequencing incomplete despite large depth. It was the non-shared clonotypes that had lower generation probabilities than clonotypes shared by all four donors.

A CD45RA+ naive subset and a CD45RA-negative memory subset were split from CD4+ cells. J lost 5 bases, V lost 4 bases, and 18 bases had no gene match. Germline CDR1 and CDR2: SGDLS and YYNGEE. This CDR3 spans 19 amino acids. The V gene is TRBV9, the J gene TRBJ2-2, with 9 nucleotides matching TRBD1. This TCR was recovered from a young man in good health. The sample taken for sequencing was naive CD4+ T cells sorted from blood. Regarding subset: CD45RA+ positively selected. CDR3 nucleotide sequence: TGTGCCAGCAGCCCCATAGCAGAGGACGGGACAGGGCCAACCGGGGAGCTGTTTTTT. Residues: CASSPIAEDGTGPTGELFF.